The table lists the clone carrying this T cell receptor beta chain with many counts. The antigen is not known. The CDR3 end is not reached by the read, which stops 3 residues before it; the germline J gene fills it in. The source of the sample is a study of T cell clonality in common variable immunodeficiency. Produced via immunoSEQ multiplex PCR; TCRdb's table is partial and in-frame only. The sample holds 80,000 or so clones, and no clone turns up only once. Study results and limitations: Fewer deletions and N-nucleotide insertions were reportedly seen in common variable immunodeficiency TCR beta sequences.

The CDR3 has 18 amino acids. Trimming cost V 0 bases and J 4 bases; bases outside gene matches: 14. Germline V gene data show CDR1 as SGHRS and CDR2 as YFSETQ. This TCR was sampled from a person aged 18 to 75 in good health. Sequenced: peripheral blood mononuclear cells. The rearrangement joins TRBV5-1 to TRBJ2-7; 9 positions match TRBD2. The CDR3 spells CASSLVGSGSWGGYEQYF. The CDR3 bases that were read are TGCGCCAGCAGCTTGGTTGGTAGCGGGAGCTGGGGGGGGTACGAG.